This is a list of T cell receptor beta chains from one sample in a study of blood T cell repertoires in COVID-19. Sequencing was performed with immunoSEQ multiplex PCR; in TCRdb, only in-frame clones are kept and a portion is missing. Here the sample spans under 250,000 clones, roughly 84% being singletons. Sequenced material: peripheral blood. Receptor source: a woman aged 40 to 49 who had recovered from COVID-19. Each CDR3 is given without its conserved first and last residue. The order of the fields is V gene, J gene, CDR3 protein.

TRBV5-4,TRBJ2-5,ASSLAATGRETQY
TRBV7-9,TRBJ1-1,ASSLDRDGEAF
TRBV5-5,TRBJ2-3,ASSLAGLQADTQY
TRBV29-1,TRBJ1-5,SVGGDRVGQPQH
TRBV5-1,TRBJ2-3,ASSWLAGAGTDTQY
TRBV18,TRBJ1-6,ASSPAGGIDSPLH
TRBV3-1/TRBV3-2,TRBJ1-4,ASSQVSGRTQNEKLF
TRBV9,TRBJ1-5,ASSVGGNSNQPQH
TRBV28,TRBJ2-7,ASIEAGSTYEQY
TRBV7-9,TRBJ2-5,ASSSARQQETQY
TRBV28,TRBJ1-5,ASRIQGARQPQH
TRBV6-2/TRBV6-3,TRBJ2-5,ASSYRAGETRQQETQY
TRBV10-1,TRBJ2-7,ASSAGSEGASEQY
TRBV6-6,TRBJ2-7,ASSFGTGGPYEQY
TRBV2,TRBJ2-1,ASTSGPSHSYNEQF
TRBV19,TRBJ2-3,ASSGQGASTDTQY
TRBV2,TRBJ1-1,ASSGTGKITEAF
TRBV19,TRBJ2-7,ASSWTGSSYEQY
TRBV27,TRBJ1-5,ASSRRSVGGGNQPQH
TRBV27,TRBJ2-3,ASSSRLLLAGGSTDTQY
TRBV30,TRBJ2-3,AWSVSRRGWTDTQY
TRBV2,TRBJ2-1,ASSRGGEQF
TRBV5-5,TRBJ2-3,ASSFLGQVLDTQY